Listed here are 21 T cell receptor beta chains from one sample, sequenced in a study of blood T cell repertoires in COVID-19. TCRdb's copy holds only in-frame clones and misses some; the assay was immunoSEQ multiplex PCR. Here the sample spans about 240,000 clones, around nine tenths being singletons. Specimen: peripheral blood. The receptors stem from a woman aged 65 to 85 with active or convalescent COVID-19.

This rearrangement joins TRBV7-2 to TRBJ1-1; 9 bases line up with TRBD1. J lost 6 bases, V lost 1 base, and 9 bases had no gene match. Germline assignment: CDR1 SGHTA and CDR2 FQGNSA. The CDR3 spans 16 residues. This chain's CDR3 is CASSLGTGQGLAEAFF. The CDR3 region has the DNA TGTGCCAGCAGCTTAGGAACGGGACAGGGTCTAGCTGAAGCTTTCTTT.

This chain links TRBV19 with TRBJ1-4; no clear D gene. Trimming cost V 3 bases and J 7 bases, with 9 bases left between them. Germline V gene data show CDR1 as LNHDA and CDR2 as SQIVND (reference sequence). The CDR3 has 13 amino acids. CDR3 bases: TGTGCCAGTAGTATTTCTGGGAGTGAAAAACTGTTTTTT. This encodes CASSISGSEKLFF.

V is TRBV9 and J is TRBJ1-2; 9 nucleotides agree with TRBD1. This CDR3 has 15 amino acids. CDR1 and CDR2 (germline): SGDLS, YYNGEE. V shed 3 bases, J shed 2 bases, and the junction held 5 bases outside the gene matches. As DNA, the CDR3 is TGTGCCAGCAGCGGTTTGGGACAGGGAAACTATGGCTACACCTTC. Protein: CASSGLGQGNYGYTF.

The chain is built from TRBV3-1 (or the pseudogene TRBV3-2) and TRBJ2-5; D possibly corresponds to TRBD2 (5 bases). Germline V gene data show CDR1 as LGHDT and CDR2 as YNNKEL (reference sequence). The CDR3 extends over 14 amino acids. Trimming removed 1 base at V and 7 bases at J, with 13 bases between. CDR3 protein: CASSQVGREGTQYF. The CDR3, as DNA: TGTGCCAGCAGCCAAGTAGGGCGCGAGGGGACCCAGTACTTC.

This clone was seen just once. The chain employs TRBV6-5 and TRBJ1-2; TRBD1 agrees at 7 bases. Per the germline V gene, CDR1 is MNHEY and CDR2 is SVGAGI. The V and J ends lost 6 bases and 3 bases, in that order; junction bases with no gene match: 7. There are 14 residues in the CDR3. The CDR3 protein is CASRSGGPDYGYTF. CDR3 in DNA: TGTGCCAGCAGGTCAGGGGGACCCGACTATGGCTACACCTTC.

Turning to this clone: Different DNA sequences within this sample yield the same CDR3. The chain has TRBV18 and TRBJ1-1; 8 positions agree with TRBD1. Unmatched junction bases numbered 3, after V lost 5 bases and J lost 4 bases. Germline V gene sequence: CDR1 KGHSH, CDR2 LQKENI. The CDR3 totals 13 residues. CDR3 in DNA: TGTGCCAGCTCAAGCACAGGGGGCACTGAAGCTTTCTTT. Translation gives CASSSTGGTEAFF.

V usage is TRBV7-9 and J usage is TRBJ1-2; a possible D gene is TRBD1 (5 bases). Germline values: CDR1 SEHNR, CDR2 FQNEAQ (reference sequence). Between the trimmed V and J ends, which lost 6 bases and 2 bases, there was a span of 16 bases. The CDR3 is made up of 15 amino acids. The CDR3 DNA sequence: TGTGCCAGCAGTCCCGAGACAGCTCTCAACTATGGCTACACCTTC. Its translation: CASSPETALNYGYTF.

The CDR3 sequence is CASSDRLWETQYF. The CDR3, as DNA: TGTGCCAGCAGTGACAGGTTGTGGGAGACCCAGTACTTC. V and J are TRBV6-1 and TRBJ2-5; no firm D call. The germline V and J ends were trimmed by 3 bases and 5 bases, with 10 bases remaining between them. Germline CDR1 MNHNS, CDR2 SASEGT. The CDR3 spans 13 residues.

V is TRBV7-2 and J is TRBJ2-4; weak D call: TRBD1 (6 bases). V lost 0 bases and J lost 0, with 6 bases in between. The CDR3 runs to 15 residues. The germline V gene encodes CDR1 SGHTA and CDR2 FQGNSA. The CDR3: CASSLATGAKNIQYF. CDR3 in DNA: TGTGCCAGCAGCTTAGCGACAGGAGCCAAAAACATTCAGTACTTC.

CDR3 nucleotide sequence: TGTGCCAGTAGTTCGGTTCGCAATCAGCCCCAGCATTTT. As protein: CASSSVRNQPQHF. The chain is built from TRBV19 and TRBJ1-5; no firm D call. The CDR3 has 13 residues. Per germline, CDR1 LNHDA and CDR2 SQIVND (reference sequence). V was clipped by 5 bases and J by 2 bases, with 7 bases between them. Full variable domain (rest looked up from reference TRBV19 and TRBJ1-5): DGGITQSPKYLFRKEGQNVTLSCEQNLNHDAMYWYRQDPGQGLRLIYYSQIVNDFQKGDIAEGYSVSREKKESFPLTVTSAQKNPTAFYLCASSSVRNQPQHFGDGTRLSIL.

V usage is TRBV6-5 and J usage is TRBJ2-2, with 7 bases fitting TRBD2. V shed 11 bases, J shed 9 bases, and the junction held 9 bases outside the gene matches. CDR3 length: 12 amino acids. From germline, CDR1 is MNHEY and CDR2 SVGAGI. CDR3: CASRGTHRELFF. Written as DNA, the CDR3 is TGTGCCTCGCGGGGGACCCACCGGGAGCTGTTTTTT.

The chain employs TRBV12-3 or TRBV12-4 and TRBJ1-1, with unresolved D. The CDR3 is made up of 13 amino acids. The V and J ends lost 6 bases and 1 base respectively, with 9 bases between them. The CDR3 loop reads CASSPAGNTEAFF. CDR3 nucleotide sequence: TGTGCCAGCAGCCCTGCGGGGAACACTGAAGCTTTCTTT.

V is TRBV5-1 and J is TRBJ2-5; TRBD1 matches 7 bases. V lost 4 bases to trimming and J lost 5 bases; unmatched junction nucleotides: 11. Germline V gene lookup returns CDR1 SGHRS and CDR2 YFSETQ. This CDR3 is 15 amino acids long. CDR3 sequence (DNA): TGCGCCAGCAGCCCGACGACAGGGCCGGGTGAGACCCAGTACTTC. This translates into CASSPTTGPGETQYF.

This chain connects TRBV2 to TRBJ2-5; D gene unclear. The germline V gene has CDR1 SNHLY and CDR2 FYNNEI. V gave up 1 base and J gave up 2 bases, with 8 bases separating them. The CDR3 spans 14 residues. In DNA form, the CDR3 reads TGTGCCAGCAGTGAAGTTACATATCAAGAGACCCAGTACTTC. It translates to CASSEVTYQETQYF.

The gene calls are TRBV9 and TRBJ1-4; D remains ambiguous. The CDR3 is 14 residues long. Germline V gene lookup returns CDR1 SGDLS and CDR2 YYNGEE. V lost 4 bases to trimming and J lost 7 bases, with 14 bases between them. CDR3 sequence: CASSPLAGSEKLFF. The CDR3 nucleotides are TGTGCCAGCAGCCCCTTGGCTGGGAGTGAAAAACTGTTTTTT. The full variable domain, in which reference TRBV9 and TRBJ1-4 provide the parts outside the CDR3, is DSGVTQTPKHLITATGQRVTLRCSPRSGDLSVYWYQQSLDQGLQFLIQYYNGEERAKGNILERFSAQQFPDLHSELNLSSLELGDSALYFCASSPLAGSEKLFFGSGTQLSVL.

This chain uses TRBV5-1 with TRBJ2-3; TRBD2 matches at 9 bases. Trimming at V came to 7 bases and at J to 0 bases, leaving 6 bases not matched to a gene. Germline V gives CDR1 SGHRS, CDR2 YFSETQ. The CDR3 covers 15 residues. The CDR3 loop is CASSPSGASTDTQYF. The CDR3, as DNA: TGCGCCAGCTCCCCTAGCGGGGCTAGCACAGATACGCAGTATTTT.

This rearrangement joins TRBV4-3 to TRBJ2-1, with 9 bases identical to TRBD1. The CDR3 has 14 residues. V lost 5 bases to trimming and J lost 9 bases; unmatched junction nucleotides: 8. Germline V gene data show CDR1 as LGHNA and CDR2 as YSLEER. The CDR3 spells CASSSRDRDVEQFF. CDR3 coding DNA: TGCGCCAGCAGCAGCCGGGACAGGGATGTTGAGCAGTTCTTC.

The CDR3 DNA is TGCGCCAGCAGCCACCAGGGGGCCAATGAAAAACTGTTTTTT. It codes for CASSHQGANEKLFF. This chain connects TRBV5-1 to TRBJ1-4, with 8 bases that match TRBD1. CDR3 length: 14 residues. The germline gives CDR1 SGHRS, CDR2 YFSETQ. The V and J ends lost 4 bases and 5 bases, in that order; junction bases with no gene match: 4.

The chain recombines TRBV7-2 with TRBJ1-5; D remains unclear. Trimming removed 5 bases at V and 1 base at J, with 15 bases between. Germline lookup yields CDR1 SGHTA and CDR2 FQGNSA. The CDR3 length is 16 residues. CDR3 loop: CASSPGGFRSNQPQHF. The CDR3 nucleotides read TGTGCCAGCAGCCCGGGAGGGTTTAGGAGCAATCAGCCCCAGCATTTT.

The CDR3 protein is CASSVVDRAHGTQYF. DNA for the CDR3: TGTGCCAGCAGCGTCGTGGACAGGGCTCACGGTACGCAGTATTTT. The gene calls are TRBV9 and TRBJ2-3, with TRBD1 matching over 8 bases. The CDR3 totals 15 residues. CDR1 is SGDLS, CDR2 YYNGEE, per germline. V gave up 2 bases and J gave up 8 bases; unmatched junction bases: 10.

The chain carries TRBV4-1 and TRBJ2-1; TRBD2 matches 10 bases. The trim removed 5 bases at V and 10 bases at J, leaving 5 bases unmatched. This CDR3 has 13 amino acids. Germline-derived CDR1 and CDR2 are MGHRA and YSYEKL. For the CDR3, the DNA is TGCGCCAGCAGCACCGGGACTAGCGACGAGCAGTTCTTC. This sequence encodes CASSTGTSDEQFF.